The clone carrying this T cell receptor (beta chain) was seen repeatedly, ten times or more. Its target is not known. Using RNA transcripts as the source, TCR beta CDR3 regions were amplified. First-round RT-PCR targeting the TCR CDR3 was performed with the HTBI primer set. One entry per CDR3 protein, called by TCRdb with MiXCR from the multiplex PCR reads. The table includes roughly 250,000 distinct CDR3 sequences, over 20% detected once. V shed 2 bases, J shed 6 bases, and the junction held 5 bases outside the gene matches. Germline V gives CDR1 MDHEN, CDR2 SYDVKM. The CDR3 length is 14 residues. These data come from a study of T cells in Graves' hyperthyroidism and ophthalmopathy. Background on the study: At initial diagnosis, before any treatment had begun, peripheral blood was obtained.

Study-level findings and limits: The authors' 13 V-J model separated ophthalmopathy from stable hyperthyroidism.

The chain recombines TRBV28 with TRBJ2-7; 9 nucleotides line up with TRBD1. The receptor's source is a man younger than 40 with Graves' ophthalmopathy. Sequencing used blood. CDR3 amino acids: CASSLGTGFREQYF. The CDR3 bases are TGTGCCAGCAGTTTAGGGACAGGGTTCCGCGAGCAGTACTTC.